This T cell receptor (beta chain) came from a study of T cell changes during pregnancy in multiple sclerosis (dated by TCRdb to the late 2010s). Background for the entire study: Changes in the T cell repertoire over the course of pregnancy were examined in this study in women with multiple sclerosis.

Of note for this clone: Its recognized antigen is unknown. There are no base qualities to consult, and no much larger clone falls within one base.

Library creation used the immunoSEQ multiplex PCR assay. Here the immuneACCESS table is served through TCRdb, limited to in-frame sequences with V and J called. Missing clones are a known gap in these copies; in checked studies unresolved V genes cover under half, and the rest lacks a known reason. For this sample the table gives 25,000 to 35,000 clones, of which 88% were detected only once. The ten largest clones represent around 0.78% of the sample. The CDR3 holds 14 amino acids from the cysteine to the phenylalanine. Left in the record is the CDR3 DNA by itself, 42 bases read in frame from the first base. The germline V gene (reference sequence) specifies SGHNT as CDR1 and YYREEE as CDR2. Ends trimmed: V by 1 base, J by 8 bases; bases unmatched to a gene: 7.

This sequence originates from a female donor in good health, enrolled as a control in a pregnancy study. The rearrangement joined TRBV5-4 to TRBJ1-2; 8 of the junction bases match TRBD1. Sample: CD4+ T cells from peripheral blood mononuclear cells, taken in the first trimester of pregnancy. The CDR3 here reads CASSLTGTGGGYTF. The sequenced DNA: TGTGCCAGCAGCTTGACCGGGACAGGAGGAGGCTACACCTTC.